This is a list of T cell receptor beta chains from one sample in a study of graft-versus-host responses after intestinal transplantation. No antigen has been identified for these receptors. Sequencing used immunoSEQ multiplex PCR; TCRdb keeps in-frame clones, though not all of them. The sample holds tens of thousands of clones, approximately 87% seen once. The sample in question was unstimulated CD4+ T cells sorted from spleen or lymph node cells, obtained before transplant. Receptors originate from a human donor who was the organ donor for an intestinal transplant. CDR3s include the opening cysteine and the closing phenylalanine or tryptophan. Fields, in order: clone size, D gene, V gene, J gene, CDR3 DNA, CDR3 protein. The D gene is left open where the match is weak. Clone size is given for some rows only: seen once, a few or many times, or a class if the clone is expanded.

.	.	TRBV6-5	TRBJ1-2	TGTGCCAGCAGTTACGGACCAGGGGCGCGCTATGGCTACACCTTC	CASSYGPGARYGYTF
.	TRBD2	TRBV4-2	TRBJ2-2	TGTGCCAGCAGCCCTCGCGGGGGGGCCTTTTCCGGGGAGCTGTTTTTT	CASSPRGGAFSGELFF
.	.	TRBV30	TRBJ1-1	TGTGCCTGGACCCAGGGGCGACCTGAAGCTTTCTTT	CAWTQGRPEAFF
.	.	TRBV12-5	TRBJ1-1	TGTGCTAGTGCCGATCACAGGGTGATGAACACTGAAGCTTTCTTT	CASADHRVMNTEAFF
.	.	TRBV4-2	TRBJ2-1	TGTGCCAGCAGCCAAGATCAAGGGGGTACGGGGCAGTTCTTC	CASSQDQGGTGQFF
once	TRBD1	TRBV4-1	TRBJ2-1	TGCGCCAGCAGCCCCTACCGACAGGGAAGATACAATGAGCAGTTCTTC	CASSPYRQGRYNEQFF
.	TRBD1	TRBV27	TRBJ1-1	TGTGCCAGCAGTCCAGGACAGGGGAGGGAGAACACTGAAGCTTTCTTT	CASSPGQGRENTEAFF
.	.	TRBV30	TRBJ1-1	TGTGCCTGGAGTGTCAGGGAGGGCACTGAAGCTTTCTTT	CAWSVREGTEAFF
.	TRBD2	TRBV7-9	TRBJ2-1	TGTGCCAGCAGCTTATATGCGGCGGGGGGGCATAATGAGCAGTTCTTC	CASSLYAAGGHNEQFF
.	TRBD1	TRBV18	TRBJ2-3	TGTGCCAGCTCACCACCCTGGACAGGGAGCACAGATACGCAGTATTTT	CASSPPWTGSTDTQYF
.	TRBD2	TRBV6-5	TRBJ2-3	TGTGCCAGCAGCACAATTCTAGCGGGGGGCGGTACGCAGTATTTT	CASSTILAGGGTQYF
.	.	TRBV28	TRBJ1-2	TGTGCCAGCAGCCCCCCGGTCCCAGGATTCTATGGCTACACCTTC	CASSPPVPGFYGYTF
.	TRBD1	TRBV9	TRBJ1-4	TGTGCCAGCAGCGCGGGGATGGACAGGAATGAAAAACTGTTTTTT	CASSAGMDRNEKLFF
.	.	TRBV15	TRBJ1-2	TGTGCCACCAGCAGAGATGTACATAATGGCTACACCTTC	CATSRDVHNGYTF
.	.	TRBV6-5	TRBJ1-2	TGTGCCAGCAGACAAACCCAGGGGAACTATGGCTACACCTTC	CASRQTQGNYGYTF
.	.	TRBV25-1	TRBJ2-5	TGTGCCAGCAGTGCATTCGGGACACCACAAGAGACCCAGTACTTC	CASSAFGTPQETQYF
few	.	TRBV2	TRBJ2-2	TGTGCCAGCAGCCCCGCAGGGGCGCCCGGGGAGCTGTTTTTT	CASSPAGAPGELFF
.	.	TRBV6-5	TRBJ1-1	TGTGCCAGCAGTTACCTCCCCGGGAGGGCGGCGGAAGCTTTCTTT	CASSYLPGRAAEAFF
.	TRBD2	TRBV27	TRBJ2-1	TGTGCCAGCAGTGGGGGGGGGACTTACAATGAGCAGTTCTTC	CASSGGGTYNEQFF
.	.	TRBV2	TRBJ1-4	TGTGCCAGCAGTGAGTTGCGGGGCGCCAATAATGAAAAACTGTTTTTT	CASSELRGANNEKLFF
.	TRBD1	TRBV29-1	TRBJ1-1	TGCAGCGTAGGACAGGGAGGGATGAACACTGAAGCTTTCTTT	CSVGQGGMNTEAFF
few	TRBD2	TRBV7-9	TRBJ2-3	TGTGCCAGCAGCTTAGAGTCGGGGGGAGATACGCAGTATTTT	CASSLESGGDTQYF
.	.	TRBV9	TRBJ1-3	TGTGCCAGCAGCGTAGGAGGAAGCTCTGGAAACACCATATATTTT	CASSVGGSSGNTIYF
.	TRBD1	TRBV6-6	TRBJ2-4	TGTGCCAGCAGTGACGACAGGGTGGGAAACATTCAGTACTTC	CASSDDRVGNIQYF
.	.	TRBV28	TRBJ2-3	TGTGCCAGCAGTCTAGGTGGATTCCCAGATACGCAGTATTTT	CASSLGGFPDTQYF
.	.	TRBV2	TRBJ1-1	TGTGCCAGCACCCTACAGGGTCGCACTGAAGCTTTCTTT	CASTLQGRTEAFF
.	TRBD1	TRBV7-9	TRBJ1-2	TGTGCCAGCAGCTCGGCAGGGGGCACAGTTGGGTATGGCTACACCTTC	CASSSAGGTVGYGYTF
.	.	TRBV7-9	TRBJ1-1	TGTGCCAGCAGCTTACAGAACACTGAAGCTTTCTTT	CASSLQNTEAFF
.	.	TRBV7-9	TRBJ1-3	TGTGCCAGCAGACCCGGGTCCGCGGTAGGAAACACCATATATTTT	CASRPGSAVGNTIYF
.	TRBD1	TRBV14	TRBJ2-1	TGTGCCAGCAGCCCTAGACAGGGAAGGGAACAAAATGAGCAGTTCTTC	CASSPRQGREQNEQFF
.	.	TRBV5-1	TRBJ2-1	TGCGCCAGCAGCTTGAGCGGTCCGACGAATGAGCAGTTCTTC	CASSLSGPTNEQFF
.	TRBD1	TRBV30	TRBJ1-3	TGTGCCTGCTCAACGGGACAGGGAAGAAACACCATATATTTT	CACSTGQGRNTIYF
.	.	TRBV2	TRBJ1-1	TGTGCCAGCAGGGCCATTGTTGATACTGAAGCTTTCTTT	CASRAIVDTEAFF
.	.	TRBV25-1	TRBJ1-1	TGTGCCAGCAGTGAATACCGGAGCACTGAAGCTTTCTTT	CASSEYRSTEAFF
once	.	TRBV28	TRBJ1-2	TGTGCCAGCAGCCCCCCCGGAGGGCCTGATGGCTACACCTTC	CASSPPGGPDGYTF
.	TRBD1	TRBV29-1	TRBJ1-1	TGCAGCGTTTCTTATGTGGGACAGGGGGGCACTGAAGCTTTCTTT	CSVSYVGQGGTEAFF
.	.	TRBV7-2	TRBJ2-4	TGTGCCAGCAGCTTAGACCCAGGGGTGGGGGCCAAAAACATTCAGTACTTC	CASSLDPGVGAKNIQYF
few	TRBD2	TRBV5-1	TRBJ2-1	TGCGCCAGCAGCCCCTTAGGGACTAGCGGGGGGGCCGCCATCCCCAATGAGCAGTTCTTC	CASSPLGTSGGAAIPNEQFF
few	TRBD2	TRBV5-1	TRBJ2-6	TGCGCCAGCAGCCTAAGTAACAGCGGGGGGGCTCTCTCTGGGGCCAACGTCCTGACTTTC	CASSLSNSGGALSGANVLTF
.	TRBD1	TRBV5-8	TRBJ1-4	TGTGCCAGCAGCCATGGGACAGGGAGGGATGAAAAACTGTTTTTT	CASSHGTGRDEKLFF
.	TRBD2	TRBV28	TRBJ2-5	TGTGCCAGCAGTCCCGGGACTAGCGGGGGATCACAAGAGACCCAGTACTTC	CASSPGTSGGSQETQYF
.	.	TRBV6-4	TRBJ1-2	TGTGCCAGCAGTGAAGGGGCCTTTAACTATGGCTACACCTTC	CASSEGAFNYGYTF